The rows below give T cell receptor beta chains drawn from one sample of a study of tumor and adjacent non-tumor tissue in lung cancer. Using its own MiXCR run on the multiplex PCR reads, TCRdb lists one record per CDR3 protein. The repertoire has over 40,000 distinct CDR3 sequences, 74% of them found once; the top ten carry roughly 25%. The sequenced material came from distant non-tumor lung tissue. Source of these receptors: an older woman with non-small cell lung cancer. Each CDR3 is given with its conserved first and last residue. The order of the fields is J gene, clone size, V gene, D gene, CDR3 protein, CDR3 DNA. The D gene is left open where the match is weak. Some rows mark clone size as missing; the rest say once, few, many or name a class of expanded clone.

J: TRBJ2-2; size: NA; V: TRBV4-3; D: TRBD2; CDR3: CAGSPSSSGANTGEPFF; DNA: TGCGCCGGCAGCCCCTCCTCAAGCGGGGCGAATACCGGGGAGCCGTTTTTT
J: TRBJ2-2; size: NA; V: TRBV6-2/TRBV6-3; D: NA; CDR3: CASSYAGKNTGEPFF; DNA: TGTGCCAGCAGTTACGCGGGGAAAAACACCGGGGAGCCTTTTTTT
J: TRBJ2-7; size: many; V: TRBV5-4; D: TRBD2; CDR3: CASSPLSGSSYEQYF; DNA: TGTGCCAGCAGCCCTCTTAGCGGGAGCTCCTACGAGCAGTACTTC
J: TRBJ2-7; size: NA; V: TRBV11-2; D: NA; CDR3: CVSSFAFSYEQYF; DNA: TGTGTCAGCAGCTTCGCATTCTCCTACGAGCAGTACTTC
J: TRBJ2-1; size: NA; V: TRBV11-2; D: TRBD2; CDR3: CASRLEMGLAGANSEQFF; DNA: TGTGCCAGCAGATTAGAAATGGGACTAGCGGGGGCTAACAGTGAGCAGTTCTTC
J: TRBJ1-5; size: NA; V: TRBV30; D: NA; CDR3: CAWSRMSGPQLF; DNA: TGTGCCTGGAGTCGCATGTCAGGGCCCCAGCTTTTT
J: TRBJ2-7; size: few; V: TRBV28; D: NA; CDR3: CASSLSGSRLSEQYF; DNA: TGTGCCAGCAGTTTGTCAGGCAGTCGTTTAAGCGAGCAGTACTTC
J: TRBJ2-1; size: NA; V: TRBV11-1; D: NA; CDR3: CASTGRCEQFF; DNA: TGTGCCAGCACTGGTAGGTGTGAGCAGTTCTTC
J: TRBJ2-7; size: NA; V: TRBV12-3/TRBV12-4; D: NA; CDR3: CASSSIEGQAYEQYF; DNA: TGTGCCAGCAGCTCTATTGAGGGACAAGCGTACGAGCAGTACTTC
J: TRBJ1-5; size: many; V: TRBV6-1; D: NA; CDR3: CASAVSATDYQPQHF; DNA: TGTGCCAGCGCGGTATCCGCGACCGACTATCAGCCCCAGCATTTT
J: TRBJ2-1; size: medium-sized; V: TRBV11-2; D: TRBD1; CDR3: CASSRDRGFLDNEQFF; DNA: TGTGCCAGCAGCCGGGACAGGGGGTTCCTAGACAATGAGCAGTTCTTC
J: TRBJ1-1; size: few; V: TRBV28; D: NA; CDR3: CSTSFPTRRNTEAFF; DNA: TGTTCCACCAGTTTCCCCACTCGCAGGAACACTGAAGCTTTCTTT
J: TRBJ1-2; size: NA; V: TRBV12-3/TRBV12-4; D: NA; CDR3: CTSSSGTVGGYGYTF; DNA: TGTACCAGCAGTTCCGGAACAGTTGGGGGCTATGGCTACACCTTC
J: TRBJ2-2; size: NA; V: TRBV6-2/TRBV6-3; D: TRBD1; CDR3: CASREDRGGSGELFF; DNA: TGTGCCAGCAGGGAGGACAGGGGCGGTTCCGGGGAGCTGTTTTTT
J: TRBJ1-3; size: many; V: TRBV28; D: NA; CDR3: CASRRQSGNTIYF; DNA: TGTGCCAGCAGGAGACAATCCGGAAACACCATATATTTT
J: TRBJ2-7; size: NA; V: TRBV5-6; D: TRBD1; CDR3: CASSSCPDRGRWVFYEQCF; DNA: TGTGCCAGCAGCTCTTGTCCGGACAGGGGGCGGTGGGTTTTCTACGAGCAGTGCTTC
J: TRBJ2-5; size: NA; V: TRBV6-5; D: NA; CDR3: CASSRARGQKTQYF; DNA: TGTGCCAGTAGTCGGGCAAGGGGTCAAAAGACCCAGTACTTC
J: TRBJ2-1; size: NA; V: TRBV4-2; D: TRBD2; CDR3: CANSQEGRGGSVDEQFF; DNA: TGTGCCAACAGCCAAGAAGGGCGGGGGGGGTCCGTTGATGAACAGTTCTTC